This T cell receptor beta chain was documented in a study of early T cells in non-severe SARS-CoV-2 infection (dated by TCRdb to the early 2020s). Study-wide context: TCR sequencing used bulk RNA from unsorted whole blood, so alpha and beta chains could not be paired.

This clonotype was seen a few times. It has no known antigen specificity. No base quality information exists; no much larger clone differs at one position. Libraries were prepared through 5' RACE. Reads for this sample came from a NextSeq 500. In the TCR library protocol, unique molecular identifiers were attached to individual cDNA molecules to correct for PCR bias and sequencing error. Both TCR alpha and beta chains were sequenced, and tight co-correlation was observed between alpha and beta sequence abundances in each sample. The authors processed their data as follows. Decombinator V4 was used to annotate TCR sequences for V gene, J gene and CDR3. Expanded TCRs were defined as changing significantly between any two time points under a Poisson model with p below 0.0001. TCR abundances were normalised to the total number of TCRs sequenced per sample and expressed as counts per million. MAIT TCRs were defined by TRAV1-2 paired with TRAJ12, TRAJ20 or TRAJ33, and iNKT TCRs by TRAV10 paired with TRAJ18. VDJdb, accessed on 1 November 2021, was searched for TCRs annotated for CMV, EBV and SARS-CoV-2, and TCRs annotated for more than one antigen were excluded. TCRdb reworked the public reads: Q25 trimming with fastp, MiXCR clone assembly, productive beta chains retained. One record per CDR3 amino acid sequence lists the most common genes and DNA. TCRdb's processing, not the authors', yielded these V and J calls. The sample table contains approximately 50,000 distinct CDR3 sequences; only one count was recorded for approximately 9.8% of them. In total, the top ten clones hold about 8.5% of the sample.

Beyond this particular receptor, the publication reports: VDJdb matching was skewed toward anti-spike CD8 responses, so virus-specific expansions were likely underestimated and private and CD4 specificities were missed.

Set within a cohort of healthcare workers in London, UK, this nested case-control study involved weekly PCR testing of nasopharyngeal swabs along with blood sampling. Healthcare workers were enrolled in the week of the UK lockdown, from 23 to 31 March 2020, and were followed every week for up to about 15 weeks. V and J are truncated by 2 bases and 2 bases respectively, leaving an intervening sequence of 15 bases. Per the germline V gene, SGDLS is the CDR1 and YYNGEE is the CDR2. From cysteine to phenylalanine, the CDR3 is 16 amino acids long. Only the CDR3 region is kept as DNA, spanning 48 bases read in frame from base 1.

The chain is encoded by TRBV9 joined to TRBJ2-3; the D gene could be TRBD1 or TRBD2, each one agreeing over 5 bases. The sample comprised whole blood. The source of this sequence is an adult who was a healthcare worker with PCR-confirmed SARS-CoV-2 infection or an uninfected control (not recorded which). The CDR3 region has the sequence CASSVQHHGATDTQYF. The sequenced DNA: TGTGCCAGCAGCGTCCAACACCACGGGGCCACAGATACGCAGTATTTT.